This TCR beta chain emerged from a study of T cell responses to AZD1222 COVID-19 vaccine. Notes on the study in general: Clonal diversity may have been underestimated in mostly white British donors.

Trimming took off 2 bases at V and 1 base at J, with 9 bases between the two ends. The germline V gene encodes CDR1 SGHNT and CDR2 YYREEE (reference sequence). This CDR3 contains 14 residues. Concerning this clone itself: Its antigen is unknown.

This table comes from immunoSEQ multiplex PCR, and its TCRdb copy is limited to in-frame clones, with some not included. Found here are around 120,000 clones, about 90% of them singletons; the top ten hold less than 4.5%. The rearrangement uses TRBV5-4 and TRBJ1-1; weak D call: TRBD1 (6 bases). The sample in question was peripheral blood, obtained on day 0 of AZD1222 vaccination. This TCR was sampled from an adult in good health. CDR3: CASSFGGGNTEAFF. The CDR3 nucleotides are TGTGCCAGCAGCTTTGGAGGGGGGAACACTGAAGCTTTCTTT. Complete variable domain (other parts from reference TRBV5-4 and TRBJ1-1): ETGVTQSPTHLIKTRGQQVTLRCSSQSGHNTVSWYQQALGQGPQFIFQYYREEENGRGNFPPRFSGLQFPNYSSELNVNALELDDSALYLCASSFGGGNTEAFFGQGTRLTVV.